The 6 T cell receptor beta chains listed next were all sequenced from one sample in a study of T-cell memory formation after mild COVID-19. MiXCR was run by TCRdb on the 5' RACE reads, yielding one entry per CDR3 protein. The data hold about 340,000 distinct CDR3 sequences, with about 15% observed a single time. Material: PBMCs or a T cell subset sorted from them (not recorded which). These receptors all stem from a man between 18 and 29 years old who had mild COVID-19 (a few samples of this study predate the infection). Cell type and time point are not known.

This clonotype has just a few counts. The genes are TRBV20-1 and TRBJ1-4; D remains ambiguous. From germline, CDR1 is DFQATT and CDR2 SNEGSKA (reference sequence). There are 13 residues in the CDR3. V was shortened by 6 bases and J by 7 bases, with 15 bases between the two germline ends. The CDR3 region is CSATVPTGEKLFF. For the CDR3, the DNA is TGCAGTGCCACCGTTCCCACGGGTGAAAAACTGTTTTTT.

This clonotype was counted a few times. The rearrangement joins TRBV7-3 to TRBJ2-5; TRBD2 matches 12 bases. Germline values: CDR1 SGHTA, CDR2 FQGTGA. CDR3 size: 15 residues. V trimming: 5 bases; J trimming: 0 bases; junction bases outside the gene matches: 1. CDR3: CASSRTSGDQETQYF. Written as DNA, the CDR3 is TGTGCCAGCAGCCGGACTAGCGGGGACCAAGAGACCCAGTACTTC.

This chain joins TRBV25-1 and TRBJ1-2; TRBD1 aligns across 11 bases. Germline CDR1 is MGHDK and CDR2 is SYGVNS. The CDR3 sequence is 13 residues long. Trimming at V came to 4 bases and at J to 7 bases, leaving 2 bases not matched to a gene. The CDR3: CASSGTGGLGYTF. CDR3 bases: TGTGCCAGCAGTGGGACAGGGGGCCTTGGCTACACCTTC.

This clonotype was detected only a few times. The chain combines TRBV6-1 with TRBJ2-3; D remains unclear. This CDR3 is 15 amino acids long. V was trimmed by 0 bases and J by 4 bases, leaving 11 bases between them. Germline assignment: CDR1 MNHNS and CDR2 SASEGT. The DNA of the CDR3 is TGTGCCAGCAGTGAAGCGCTTACAGTCTCAGATACGCAGTATTTT. It codes for CASSEALTVSDTQYF.

The J gene is TRBJ2-2, the V gene TRBV7-2; a weak D match, TRBD2 (5 bases). Germline assignment: CDR1 SGHTA and CDR2 FQGNSA. The CDR3 loop spans 15 amino acids. The V end lost 3 bases, the J end lost 4 bases, and 12 bases lay between the germline ends. CDR3: CASSFTGWSTGELFF. Written as DNA, the CDR3 is TGTGCCAGCAGCTTTACGGGGTGGAGCACCGGGGAGCTGTTTTTT. Together with reference TRBV7-2 and TRBJ2-2, the CDR3 gives the full variable domain: GAGVSQSPSNKVTEKGKDVELRCDPISGHTALYWYRQSLGQGLEFLIYFQGNSAPDKSGLPSDRFSAERTGGSVSTLTIQRTQQEDSAVYLCASSFTGWSTGELFFGEGSRLTVL.

In this sample, this clonotype turned up a few times. This sequence joins TRBV29-1 and TRBJ2-7; D is ambiguous. This CDR3 comprises 12 residues. Germline CDR1 and CDR2: SQVTM and ANQGSEA. Deletions cut 6 bases from V and 1 base from J, with 10 bases between. The CDR3 here is CSVRPESYEQYF. DNA of the CDR3: TGCAGCGTCCGACCGGAATCCTACGAGCAGTACTTC.